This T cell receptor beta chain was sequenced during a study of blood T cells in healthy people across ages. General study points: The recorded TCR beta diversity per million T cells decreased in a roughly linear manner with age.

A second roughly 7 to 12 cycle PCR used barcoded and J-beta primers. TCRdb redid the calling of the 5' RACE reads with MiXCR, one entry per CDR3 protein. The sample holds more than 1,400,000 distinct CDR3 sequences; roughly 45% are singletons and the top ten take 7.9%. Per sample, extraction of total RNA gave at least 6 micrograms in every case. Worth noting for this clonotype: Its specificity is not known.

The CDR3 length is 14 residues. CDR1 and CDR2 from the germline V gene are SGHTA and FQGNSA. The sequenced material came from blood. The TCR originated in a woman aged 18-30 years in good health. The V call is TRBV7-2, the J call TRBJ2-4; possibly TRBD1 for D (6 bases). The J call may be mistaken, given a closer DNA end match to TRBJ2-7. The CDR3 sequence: CASSLNVQGYEQYF. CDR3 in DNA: TGTGCCAGCAGCTTAAATGTACAGGGCTACGAGCAGTACTTC.